Listed below are T cell receptor beta chains from one sample, sequenced in a study of OX40 agonist ivuxolimab in advanced cancers. TCRdb's table, derived via immunoSEQ multiplex PCR, lists solely in-frame clones and lacks some. The sample yields fewer than 20,000 clones, 86% seen once. The starting material was CD4+ or CD8+ T cells sorted from blood, obtained in a trial of the OX40 agonist ivuxolimab. Source of these receptors: an adult with an advanced solid tumor such as melanoma, head and neck, liver or kidney cancer. Both conserved end residues are trimmed from each CDR3. The order of the fields is J gene, V gene, CDR3 protein.

>TRBJ2-5|TRBV11-3
ASSANSGRAETQY
>TRBJ2-7|TRBV21-1
ASSTPGLAGPYEQY
>TRBJ2-7|TRBV15
AIGQGATGEQY
>TRBJ2-3|TRBV7-2
ASSPQGLAGSRGTDTQY
>TRBJ1-1|TRBV19
ASSIMVGTPLNTEAF
>TRBJ1-2|TRBV5-4
ASSPLGGVRNGYT
>TRBJ1-2|TRBV7-8
ASSLGQGRGYT
>TRBJ2-1|TRBV4-1
ASSQERGRTSGNTGSYNEQF
>TRBJ1-1|TRBV11-3
ASSSGGGGNTEAF
>TRBJ1-2|TRBV11-1
ASSSTGGASYGYT
>TRBJ2-5|TRBV23-1
ASTFRGQATEEETQY
>TRBJ2-7|TRBV28
ASTAPGTIYEQY
>TRBJ1-5|TRBV28
ASSSSGGGDQPQH
>TRBJ2-7|TRBV11-3
ASSLERGPGPYEQY
>TRBJ2-3|TRBV4-1
ASSQDRRRGGRASGTDTQY
>TRBJ2-1|TRBV18
ASSPGAGSYNEQF
>TRBJ2-7|TRBV7-6
ASSLATYEQY
>TRBJ2-5|TRBV18
ASSSQRETQY
>TRBJ2-3|TRBV11-2
ASTGGTRYNTQY
>TRBJ2-3|TRBV7-9
ASSLVVSADTQY
>TRBJ2-3|TRBV30
AWSGGGVSTDTQY
>TRBJ1-3|TRBV4-1
ASSLRQGSGNTIY